One and the same sample provided the 32 T cell receptor beta chains below, sequenced in a study of CD8 T cells in Susac syndrome. It was with random hexamers that 0.5 to 1 ug RNA was reverse transcribed. TCRdb fed the immunoSEQ multiplex PCR reads into MiXCR, producing one record per CDR3 protein. There are roughly 120,000 distinct CDR3 sequences in the sample; 85% to 95% occur only once, and approximately 0.093% lies in the top ten. Source material: CD4+ T cells from PBMCs. Receptor source: a human donor with multiple sclerosis.

The gene calls are TRBV6-1 and TRBJ1-6; 8 bases align to TRBD1. The V gene's germline CDR1 is MNHNS and CDR2 SASEGT. V shed 2 bases and J 8 bases; nucleotides not matched to a gene: 5. This CDR3 spans 15 amino acids. The CDR3 region is CASSERDRQHSPLHF. For the CDR3, the DNA is TGTGCCAGCAGTGAAAGGGACAGGCAACATTCACCCCTCCACTTT.

V gene TRBV28 combines with J gene TRBJ1-2, with D hard to call. Trimming cost V 7 bases and J 2 bases, with 5 bases left between them. This CDR3 is 11 amino acids long. The germline V gene has CDR1 MDHEN and CDR2 SYDVKM. The CDR3 nucleotides are TGTGCCAGCATCTCCAACTATGGCTACACCTTC. It encodes CASISNYGYTF.

The CDR3 nucleotides are TGTGCCAGTAGGTTGGGAGATACGCAGTATTTT. The encoded protein is CASRLGDTQYF. The chain couples TRBV19 to TRBJ2-3; no firm D call. Germline values: CDR1 LNHDA, CDR2 SQIVND (reference sequence). The length of the CDR3 is 11 residues. Trimming left V 6 bases short and J 5 bases short, with 6 bases between.

J is TRBJ2-5 and V is TRBV7-2, with D possibly TRBD1 on 5 matching bases. Per the germline V gene, CDR1 is SGHTA and CDR2 is FQGNSA. The CDR3 is made up of 13 amino acids. Trimming took 5 bases from V and 1 from J, leaving 8 bases between them. The CDR3 DNA follows: TGTGCCAGCAGCCGCAGGGTCCAAGAGACCCAGTACTTC. Amino acids: CASSRRVQETQYF. The variable domain in full, with the rest retrieved from reference TRBV7-2 and TRBJ2-5, is GAGVSQSPSNKVTEKGKDVELRCDPISGHTALYWYRQSLGQGLEFLIYFQGNSAPDKSGLPSDRFSAERTGGSVSTLTIQRTQQEDSAVYLCASSRRVQETQYFGPGTRLLVL.

V gene TRBV20-1 combines with J gene TRBJ1-2; no clear D gene. The CDR3 contains 15 residues. The V gene lost 0 bases and the J gene lost 1 base, with 12 bases spanning the gap. CDR1 DFQATT and CDR2 SNEGSKA come from the germline V gene (reference sequence). For the CDR3, the DNA is TGCAGTGCTAGAGATCCTCGTCGAATTAACTATGGCTACACCTTC. It yields the protein CSARDPRRINYGYTF.

This sequence joins TRBV4-3 and TRBJ2-7; 7 bases align to TRBD2. J was trimmed by 9 bases and V by 4 bases; bases with no gene match: 21. This CDR3 spans 17 amino acids. Germline V gives CDR1 LGHNA, CDR2 YSLEER. In DNA form, the CDR3 reads TGCGCCAGCAGCCCCCAAGGGAGGGCAGGGAACCCCTATGTGCAGTACTTC. Protein: CASSPQGRAGNPYVQYF.

This clonotype was recorded once. This chain links TRBV20-1 with TRBJ2-2, with 7 bases identical to TRBD2. The length of the CDR3 is 16 residues. Germline CDR1 and CDR2: DFQATT and SNEGSKA (reference sequence). V shed 1 base and J 4 bases; nucleotides not matched to a gene: 9. The CDR3 coding sequence is TGCAGTGCTAGAGGTGCCGGGACGGGAGGCACCGGGGAGCTGTTTTTT. This gives the protein CSARGAGTGGTGELFF.

The chain links TRBV3-1 to TRBJ2-7; TRBD1 aligns across 8 bases. Trimming removed 1 base from V and 3 bases from J; junction bases left unmatched: 5. The length of the CDR3 is 15 residues. Looked up from germline, CDR1 is LGHDT and CDR2 is YNNKEL (reference sequence). CDR3 nucleotide sequence: TGTGCCAGCAGCCAAGGGACAGGGCGATTCTACGAGCAGTACTTC. Its translation is CASSQGTGRFYEQYF.

This chain joins TRBV5-1 and TRBJ2-7, with a weak D call TRBD1 (5 bases). V was pared by 1 base and J by 1 base, with 15 bases between. CDR1 SGHRS and CDR2 YFSETQ come from the germline V gene. The CDR3 sequence is 16 residues long. The CDR3 DNA is TGCGCCAGCAGCTTGCAGGGCCCCCCCGTATCCTACGAGCAGTACTTC. It specifies CASSLQGPPVSYEQYF.

This chain connects TRBV28 to TRBJ1-5, with a tentative D call TRBD1 (6 bases). The V end lost 6 bases, the J end lost 4 bases, and 16 bases lay between the germline ends. The CDR3 is 15 amino acids. Germline CDR1 MDHEN, CDR2 SYDVKM. The CDR3, as DNA: TGTGCCAGCAGCTACCATAGGGACATGAATCAGCCCCAGCATTTT. Protein product: CASSYHRDMNQPQHF.

This clonotype appeared a single time. An end of the junction differs from the germline gene, which may be a read error. V usage is TRBV7-3 and J usage is TRBJ2-7; D gene uncertain. This CDR3 has 13 residues. Germline CDR1 reads SGHTA; CDR2 reads FQGTGA. Here the CDR3 reads CACRKDGTYEQYF. Here the CDR3 DNA reads TGTGCCTGCAGGAAGGACGGAACCTACGAGCAGTACTTC.

This clonotype appeared once. The chain carries TRBV3-1 and TRBJ1-1; D not certain. Trimming removed 2 bases at V and 7 bases at J, with 11 bases between. Germline V gene sequence: CDR1 LGHDT, CDR2 YNNKEL (reference sequence). There are 13 residues in the CDR3. The CDR3 sequence: CASSQLRLDEAFF. Here the CDR3 DNA reads TGTGCCAGCAGCCAACTAAGATTAGATGAAGCTTTCTTT.

This clonotype was detected only a few times. The rearrangement uses TRBV6-5 and TRBJ2-7, with D unresolved. The germline V and J ends were trimmed by 5 bases and 0 bases, with 5 bases remaining between them. The CDR3 is made up of 12 amino acids. The V gene's germline CDR1 is MNHEY and CDR2 SVGAGI. DNA for the CDR3: TGTGCCAGCAGTAAGACCTCCTACGAGCAGTACTTC. Protein product: CASSKTSYEQYF.

The chain is built from TRBV2 and TRBJ2-1, with TRBD1 as a possible D gene (6 bases). V lost 2 bases, J lost 7 bases, and 15 bases lay in between. Looked up from germline, CDR1 is SNHLY and CDR2 is FYNNEI. The CDR3 spans 15 residues. The CDR3 reads CASSEIGGGGNEQFF. The CDR3 DNA reads as TGTGCCAGCAGTGAAATAGGGGGTGGTGGGAATGAGCAGTTCTTC.

A single count supports this clonotype. The chain couples TRBV19 to TRBJ2-3; no definite D call. The CDR3 runs to 11 residues. The germline V gene encodes CDR1 LNHDA and CDR2 SQIVND (reference sequence). V was clipped by 5 bases and J by 5 bases, with 5 bases between them. Here the CDR3 DNA reads TGTGCCAGTAGTGAAGAAGATACGCAGTATTTT. Translating gives CASSEEDTQYF.

The chain employs TRBV25-1 and TRBJ1-2; D call uncertain. This CDR3 region has 15 residues. Germline V lookup: CDR1 MGHDK, CDR2 SYGVNS. Between the trimmed V and J ends, which lost 0 bases and 4 bases, there was a span of 12 bases. The CDR3 here is CASSEYGEGPYGYTF. The CDR3 nucleotides read TGTGCCAGCAGTGAATATGGGGAGGGCCCCTATGGCTACACCTTC.

V gene TRBV5-4 combines with J gene TRBJ2-4; D may be TRBD1 (6 bases). CDR1 and CDR2 from the germline V gene are SGHNT and YYREEE (reference sequence). Trimming stripped 7 bases from V and 1 base from J, with 15 bases between. This CDR3 spans 15 amino acids. The CDR3 coding sequence is TGTGCCAGCTCCTTGGCAGGGGTGGCCAAAAACATTCAGTACTTC. It translates to CASSLAGVAKNIQYF. Filled out from reference TRBV5-4 and TRBJ2-4, the complete variable domain reads ETGVTQSPTHLIKTRGQQVTLRCSSQSGHNTVSWYQQALGQGPQFIFQYYREEENGRGNFPPRFSGLQFPNYSSELNVNALELDDSALYLCASSLAGVAKNIQYFGAGTRLSVL.

The chain joins TRBV13 to TRBJ2-7; the D is unclear. Germline V lookup: CDR1 PRHDT, CDR2 FYEKMQ (reference sequence). The CDR3 is 12 residues long. V was cut by 2 bases and J by 6 bases, with 8 bases left in between. CDR3 sequence: CASSLLPSEQYF. The CDR3 DNA reads TGTGCCAGCAGCTTACTCCCCAGCGAGCAGTACTTC.

The rearrangement uses TRBV21-1 and TRBJ2-7; TRBD1, the table's D call, lacks a check against the DNA. TRBV21-1 is recorded as a pseudogene. The CDR3 consists of 15 residues. CDR3 region: CASTRGGPEFYEQYF. The CDR3 nucleotides read TGTGCCAGCACCCGTGGGGGGCCTGAATTCTACGAGCAGTACTTC.

The chain uses TRBV13 and TRBJ1-6, with 8 bases fitting TRBD1. Looked up from germline, CDR1 is PRHDT and CDR2 is FYEKMQ (reference sequence). V was pared by 3 bases and J by 9 bases, with 4 bases of the junction left unmatched. The CDR3 runs 14 residues. The CDR3 is CASSFRQGFSPLHF. The CDR3 DNA follows: TGTGCCAGCAGCTTCCGACAGGGGTTTTCACCCCTCCACTTT.

The gene calls are TRBV6-1 and TRBJ1-1; 9 nucleotides match TRBD1. The V and J ends lost 6 bases and 2 bases, in that order; junction bases with no gene match: 10. In germline, CDR1 is MNHNS, CDR2 SASEGT. CDR3 length: 16 amino acids. CDR3 DNA sequence: TGTGCCAGCAGAATACCTCCGGGACAGGGCAACACTGAAGCTTTCTTT. Encoded protein: CASRIPPGQGNTEAFF.

This chain links TRBV3-1 with TRBJ2-3; D may be TRBD1 (6 bases). Germline assignment: CDR1 LGHDT and CDR2 YNNKEL (reference sequence). The ends were cut back, 1 base at V and 2 bases at J, with 13 bases in the middle. CDR3 length equals 16 residues. CDR3 bases: TGTGCCAGCAGCCAAGTGTTGGGGGCGACCACAGATACGCAGTATTTT. It codes for CASSQVLGATTDTQYF.

The genes are TRBV5-4 and TRBJ2-3, with D unresolved. The germline gives CDR1 SGHNT, CDR2 YYREEE (reference sequence). The V and J ends lost 2 bases and 1 base respectively, with 8 bases between them. This CDR3 region has 14 residues. CDR3 DNA: TGTGCCAGCAGCTTACCGTTAGGCACAGATACGCAGTATTTT. Its protein product is CASSLPLGTDTQYF. Combining the CDR3 with reference TRBV5-4 and TRBJ2-3 gives the whole variable domain ETGVTQSPTHLIKTRGQQVTLRCSSQSGHNTVSWYQQALGQGPQFIFQYYREEENGRGNFPPRFSGLQFPNYSSELNVNALELDDSALYLCASSLPLGTDTQYFGPGTRLTVL.

The chain carries TRBV11-2 and TRBJ1-1, with 12 bases that match TRBD1. The CDR3 sequence is 19 residues long. Germline CDR1 reads SGHAT; CDR2 reads FQNNGV. J lost 3 bases, V lost 2 bases, and 13 bases had no gene match. For the CDR3, the DNA is TGTGCCAGCAGCTTAAGGGGGGTCTGGGACAGGGGGCGAGACACTGAAGCTTTCTTT. Its translation: CASSLRGVWDRGRDTEAFF. Combining the CDR3 with reference TRBV11-2 and TRBJ1-1 gives the whole variable domain EAGVAQSPRYKIIEKRQSVAFWCNPISGHATLYWYQQILGQGPKLLIQFQNNGVVDDSQLPKDRFSAERLKGVDSTLKIQPAKLEDSAVYLCASSLRGVWDRGRDTEAFFGQGTRLTVV.

This chain connects TRBV4-2 to TRBJ1-2; D gene ambiguous. V was cut by 4 bases and J by 6 bases, with 15 bases left in between. The CDR3 has 14 amino acids. The germline gives CDR1 LGHNA, CDR2 YNFKEQ. This CDR3 reads CASSPAGRVHGYTF. The CDR3 DNA follows: TGTGCCAGCAGCCCGGCGGGAAGGGTTCATGGCTACACCTTC.

In this sample, this clonotype turned up once. This chain links TRBV29-1 with TRBJ2-5; D unresolved. Between the trimmed V and J ends, which lost 2 bases and 2 bases, there was a span of 9 bases. Germline V gene sequence: CDR1 SQVTM, CDR2 ANQGSEA. The CDR3 length is 13 residues. CDR3 region: CSVETWEQETQYF. CDR3 nucleotides: TGCAGCGTTGAAACCTGGGAACAAGAGACCCAGTACTTC.

The rearrangement uses TRBV9 and TRBJ2-3, with TRBD1 matching 8 bases. Germline loops: CDR1 SGDLS, CDR2 YYNGEE. V shed 3 bases, J shed 2 bases, and the junction held 2 bases outside the gene matches. CDR3 length equals 14 residues. The CDR3 DNA reads as TGTGCCAGCAGCGAGACAGGGGTCACAGATACGCAGTATTTT. This gives the protein CASSETGVTDTQYF. The full variable domain, with the rest looked up from reference TRBV9 and TRBJ2-3, is DSGVTQTPKHLITATGQRVTLRCSPRSGDLSVYWYQQSLDQGLQFLIQYYNGEERAKGNILERFSAQQFPDLHSELNLSSLELGDSALYFCASSETGVTDTQYFGPGTRLTVL.

The CDR3: CASSRGTVNQPQHF. DNA of the CDR3: TGTGCCAGCAGCCGAGGGACAGTCAATCAGCCCCAGCATTTT. The chain uses TRBV6-2 or TRBV6-3 and TRBJ1-5, with TRBD1 matching 7 bases. CDR1 MNHEY and CDR2 SVGEGT come from the germline V gene. The CDR3 totals 14 residues. V lost 6 bases and J lost 3; bases outside the gene matches: 5.

The rearrangement joins TRBV7-3 to TRBJ2-2; 8 nucleotides line up with TRBD2. The CDR3 extends over 15 amino acids. V lost 2 bases, J lost 5 bases, and 4 bases stayed unmatched. CDR1 is SGHTA, CDR2 FQGTGA, per germline. The CDR3 nucleotides are TGTGCCAGCAGCTTAGCAGCGGGGGCAACCGGGGAGCTGTTTTTT. Protein sequence: CASSLAAGATGELFF.

The chain combines TRBV12-3 or TRBV12-4 with TRBJ2-7, with 7 bases that match TRBD1. The CDR3 is 14 residues long. V shed 6 bases, J shed 1 base, and the junction held 6 bases outside the gene matches. This CDR3 is CASRPGTASYEQYF. In DNA form, the CDR3 reads TGTGCCAGCAGGCCCGGGACAGCTTCCTACGAGCAGTACTTC.

CDR3 in amino acids: CASRPPITNEKLFF. The CDR3 DNA is TGTGCCAGCAGGCCCCCGATCACTAATGAAAAACTGTTTTTT. V and J are TRBV28 and TRBJ1-4; D is undetermined. CDR3 length: 14 residues. Trimming removed 6 bases from V and 2 bases from J, with 10 bases in between. Germline V gives CDR1 MDHEN, CDR2 SYDVKM.

A note on this clonotype: At one of its ends the junction is not consistent with the germline gene, which may arise from a read error. The CDR3 here is CASSLQGSENTIYF. CDR3 DNA sequence: TGTGCCAGCAGTTTACAGGGCTCTGAAAACACCATATATTTT. V gene TRBV12-3 or TRBV12-4 combines with J gene TRBJ1-3, with D perhaps TRBD1 (5 bases). The CDR3 contains 14 residues.